Each of the 23 T cell receptor beta chains below was sequenced from the same sample in a study of regulatory T cells in long-lasting Graves disease. Regarding time point: newly diagnosed GD, antithyroid drugs for less than 3 months. Extracted PBMC RNA gave rise to the TCR library. TCR beta libraries were built with iRepertoire HTBI primers and Arm-PCR of CDR3 regions. In TCRdb, the multiplex PCR reads were re-called with MiXCR into one record per CDR3 protein. The sample holds about 210,000 distinct CDR3 sequences, roughly 19% seen once. These same records also appear under a second study, on T cells in Graves' hyperthyroidism and ophthalmopathy.

The sequenced sample was peripheral blood mononuclear cells (PBMCs), obtained at new diagnosis, from a patient treated with antithyroid drugs. These receptors were taken from a woman between 25 and 40 years old with Graves disease.

V gene TRBV6-5 combines with J gene TRBJ2-2; TRBD2 matches 12 bases. This CDR3 contains 17 residues. From germline, CDR1 is MNHEY and CDR2 SVGAGI. J gave up 3 bases and V 6 bases, and 8 bases lay outside the gene matches. The CDR3 coding sequence is TGTGCCAGCAGCTTACTAGCGGGAGGTCCGTACACCGGGGAGCTGTTTTTT. Its translation: CASSLLAGGPYTGELFF.

This clonotype has a count of ten or more. The genes are TRBV6-5 and TRBJ1-1, with no clear D. V lost 0 bases and J lost 7, with 6 bases in between. The CDR3 spans 12 residues. Germline V lookup: CDR1 MNHEY, CDR2 SVGAGI. CDR3 nucleotides: TGTGCCAGCAGTTACTCGACGAATGAAGCTTTCTTT. Residues: CASSYSTNEAFF.

This clonotype has at least ten counts. CDR3 DNA: TGTGCCAGCAGTTTAATGGGAAAGACAGGCCCCAATGAGCAGTTCTTC. It encodes CASSLMGKTGPNEQFF. The genes are TRBV6-5 and TRBJ2-1, with D tentatively TRBD1 (6 bases). The ends were cut back, 4 bases at V and 6 bases at J, with 19 bases in the middle. The germline CDR1 and CDR2 sequences are MNHEY and SVGAGI. CDR3 size: 16 residues.

This clonotype was counted a few times. This sequence may be a read error, since a much larger clone differs from it by one base. The chain recombines TRBV6-1 with TRBJ1-4, with 7 bases lining up with TRBD1. CDR1 MNHNS and CDR2 SASEGT come from the germline V gene. The junction had 15 bases not matched to a gene; V was cut back by 1 base and J by 7 bases. The CDR3 runs to 18 residues. CDR3 loop: CASSEDHQTGQLGEKLFF. The CDR3 DNA sequence: TGTGCCAGCAGTGAAGACCATCAGACAGGGCAGCTGGGTGAAAAACTGTTTTTT.

In this sample, this clonotype turned up many times. The chain employs TRBV3-1 and TRBJ2-7; TRBD2 aligns across 9 bases. The germline V gene has CDR1 LGHDT and CDR2 YNNKEL (reference sequence). V trimming: 1 base; J trimming: 3 bases; junction bases outside the gene matches: 4. CDR3 size: 15 residues. The CDR3 spells CASSQGLAGSYEQYF. The CDR3 DNA follows: TGTGCCAGCAGCCAAGGGCTAGCGGGGAGCTACGAGCAGTACTTC.

V is TRBV19 and J is TRBJ1-2; D gene unclear. The CDR3 has 13 amino acids. Germline lookup yields CDR1 LNHDA and CDR2 SQIVND (reference sequence). The V gene lost 3 bases and the J gene lost 2 bases, with 7 bases spanning the gap. DNA for the CDR3: TGTGCCAGTAGTATTGGCCGGAACTATGGCTACACCTTC. This codes for CASSIGRNYGYTF.

A note on this clonotype: A much larger clone lies one base from this, so it may be a read error. This chain connects TRBV25-1 to TRBJ1-1, with no clear D. V was clipped by 0 bases and J by 6 bases, with 8 bases between them. CDR3 length: 13 residues. Germline V gives CDR1 MGHDK, CDR2 SYGVNS. CDR3 coding DNA: TGTGCCAGCAGTGAATACCGGGCGGCTGAAGCTTTCTTT. Protein: CASSEYRAAEAFF.

This clonotype was counted between two and nine times. One junction end disagrees with the germline gene, perhaps due to a read error. The V gene is TRBV6-1, the J gene TRBJ1-2; D might be TRBD1 (6 bases). CDR1 and CDR2 from the germline V gene are MNHNS and SASEGT. This CDR3 spans 13 amino acids. In DNA form, the CDR3 reads TGTGCCAGCAGCCCGGACAGAGGGGATGGCTGCACCTTC. It is translated as CASSPDRGDGCTF.

This clonotype has a count of ten or more. The J gene is TRBJ2-7, the V gene TRBV5-1, with 8 bases fitting TRBD1. J was trimmed by 4 bases and V by 4 bases; bases with no gene match: 16. There are 17 residues in the CDR3. The germline V gene encodes CDR1 SGHRS and CDR2 YFSETQ. The CDR3 DNA reads TGCGCCAGCAGCCCTGAACTACGACAGGGGCCGCCTTACGAGCAGTACTTC. This encodes CASSPELRQGPPYEQYF.

Ten or more counts support this clonotype. The V gene is TRBV2, the J gene TRBJ2-6, with D perhaps matching TRBD1 (5 bases). The CDR3 spans 15 residues. V was cut by 4 bases and J by 1 base, with 8 bases left in between. CDR1 is SNHLY, CDR2 FYNNEI, per germline. In DNA, the CDR3 is TGTGCCAGCAGTGCAAGGGGATCTGGGGCCAACGTCCTGACTTTC. Its translation is CASSARGSGANVLTF.

This clonotype was counted at least ten times. V usage is TRBV29-1 and J usage is TRBJ2-7, with 11 bases that match TRBD1. The length of the CDR3 is 12 residues. CDR1 SQVTM and CDR2 ANQGSEA come from the germline V gene. V shed 6 bases, J shed 6 bases, and the junction held 4 bases outside the gene matches. Written as DNA, the CDR3 is TGCAGCGTCGGACAGGGGGCATTCGAGCAGTACTTC. This translates into CSVGQGAFEQYF.

This clonotype turned up a few times. The chain is built from TRBV5-1 and TRBJ2-3; 11 bases agree with TRBD2. Looked up from germline, CDR1 is SGHRS and CDR2 is YFSETQ. The CDR3 spans 16 residues. The J segment lost 5 bases and the V segment lost 4 bases, leaving 9 bases of the junction unmatched. The DNA of the CDR3 is TGCGCCAGCAGCCCCCAGACTAGCGGGAAGGGAGATACGCAGTATTTT. It specifies CASSPQTSGKGDTQYF.

In this sample, this clonotype turned up many times. Since a much larger clone is just one base distant, this may be a read error. The genes are TRBV12-3 or TRBV12-4 and TRBJ1-6; D gene unclear. Trimming stripped 3 bases from V and 9 bases from J, with 12 bases between. CDR3 size: 14 residues. The CDR3 spells CASSFQSDGSPLHF. The DNA of the CDR3 is TGTGCCAGCAGTTTCCAGAGTGATGGTTCACCCCTCCACTTT.

This clonotype has at least ten counts. The rearrangement links TRBV6-1 to TRBJ2-5; possibly TRBD2 for D (6 bases). V dropped 8 bases and J dropped 2 bases, with 9 bases sitting between them. CDR1 is MNHNS, CDR2 SASEGT, per germline. The CDR3 loop spans 12 amino acids. CDR3 nucleotides: TGTGCCAGCCGACGGGGGCAAGAGACCCAGTACTTC. Translated, it gives CASRRGQETQYF.

This clonotype was recorded at least ten times. J is TRBJ2-3 and V is TRBV2, with D perhaps matching TRBD2 (5 bases). The CDR3 covers 11 residues. Germline V lookup: CDR1 SNHLY, CDR2 FYNNEI. The ends were cut back, 4 bases at V and 13 bases at J, with 12 bases in the middle. CDR3 nucleotides: TGTGCCAGCAGTGCCGGGAACATTGAGTATTTT. It is translated as CASSAGNIEYF.

This clonotype was recorded many times. This rearrangement joins TRBV6-5 to TRBJ2-2; 8 bases match TRBD2. V trimming: 2 bases; J trimming: 8 bases; junction bases outside the gene matches: 1. This CDR3 region has 13 residues. Germline V gives CDR1 MNHEY, CDR2 SVGAGI. The CDR3 loop reads CASSYGTRGELFF. The CDR3 DNA follows: TGTGCCAGCAGTTACGGGACTAGGGGGGAGCTGTTTTTT.

The table lists this clonotype with many counts. The chain recombines TRBV30 with TRBJ2-7; D is possibly TRBD1 (6 bases). CDR3 length: 15 amino acids. Germline CDR1 reads GTSNPN; CDR2 reads SVGIG (reference sequence). V shed 4 bases and J shed 3 bases, with 19 bases lying between them. The CDR3 region has the DNA TGTGCCTGGATACGGTCCGGAACAGGGATCTACGAGCAGTACTTC. It translates to CAWIRSGTGIYEQYF.

The sample holds many counts of this clonotype. The V call is TRBV18, the J call TRBJ2-1, with a weak D call TRBD2 (5 bases). V lost 6 bases to trimming and J lost 3 bases, with 18 bases between them. Germline loops: CDR1 KGHSH, CDR2 LQKENI. The CDR3 is 16 amino acids. The CDR3: CASSPRGGGDYNEQFF. CDR3 nucleotides: TGTGCCAGCTCCCCCCGGGGTGGAGGTGACTACAATGAGCAGTTCTTC.

On this clonotype: Likely a read error: the CDR3 ends without its conserved phenylalanine or tryptophan. Here the CDR3 reads CASRGTGGSYEQYL. As DNA, the CDR3 is TGTGCCAGCAGGGGGACAGGGGGCTCGTACGAGCAGTACCTC. The chain employs TRBV12-3 or TRBV12-4 and TRBJ2-7; 12 bases match TRBD1. The CDR3 extends over 14 amino acids. The trim removed 6 bases at V and 4 bases at J, leaving 4 bases unmatched.

At least ten counts were recorded for this clonotype. This sequence joins TRBV28 and TRBJ1-2; no reliable D call. V was pared by 2 bases and J by 7 bases, with 17 bases between. Germline CDR1 is MDHEN and CDR2 is SYDVKM. CDR3 length: 15 residues. This CDR3 is CASSLRLAKAGGYTF. The CDR3 DNA reads as TGTGCCAGCAGTTTACGGCTCGCCAAGGCTGGTGGCTACACCTTC.

This clonotype has ten or more counts. V gene TRBV27 combines with J gene TRBJ2-5; 11 bases agree with TRBD2. J was trimmed by 14 bases and V by 6 bases; bases with no gene match: 14. There are 14 residues in the CDR3. Germline loops: CDR1 MNHEY, CDR2 SMNVEV (reference sequence). Written as DNA, the CDR3 is TGTGCCAGCAGGCTTGGACTAGCGGGCTCTTGGGAATACTTC. It is translated as CASRLGLAGSWEYF.

This clonotype was seen repeatedly, ten times or more. V usage is TRBV19 and J usage is TRBJ1-2; maybe TRBD1 (6 bases). This CDR3 is 14 amino acids long. The germline V gene encodes CDR1 LNHDA and CDR2 SQIVND (reference sequence). V dropped 4 bases and J dropped 2 bases, with 11 bases sitting between them. CDR3 region: CASSTQGINYGYTF. The CDR3 coding sequence is TGTGCCAGTAGTACTCAGGGGATCAACTATGGCTACACCTTC.

The J gene is TRBJ1-6, the V gene TRBV2, with 9 bases fitting TRBD1. Germline V CDR1 and CDR2: SNHLY, FYNNEI. Trimming cost V 4 bases and J 7 bases; bases outside gene matches: 2. The CDR3 totals 14 residues. The CDR3 DNA is TGTGCCAGCAGTGGCGGACAGGGGAATTCACCCCTCCACTTT. Translation gives CASSGGQGNSPLHF.